In this sample, the clone carrying this T cell receptor (beta chain) turned up a few times. Its antigen remains unidentified. This sample is part of a study of long-term antiretroviral therapy in people with HIV. Researchers report immunoSEQ v3.0 was run at survey level. Data came from immunoSEQ multiplex PCR; TCRdb stores just in-frame clones and leaves some out. Of roughly 7,400 clones listed, 73% are singletons. The study's findings and limits: Controls had broader CDR3 length ranges than HIV repertoires did. Blood sampling spanned 2004 to 2017, possibly under older ART regimens.

From germline, CDR1 is LNHDA and CDR2 SQIVND (reference sequence). Deletions cut 7 bases from V and 0 bases from J, with 13 bases between. The CDR3 is 15 residues long. Here the sequenced sample was unsorted PBMCs, taken 0.2 years after starting antiretroviral therapy. This chain joins TRBV19 and TRBJ1-3; no firm D call. This sequence was found in a man between 35 and 55 years old with HIV. The CDR3, as DNA: TGTGCCAGTACCGCAGGTTCAGGCTCTGGAAACACCATATATTTT. Translated: CASTAGSGSGNTIYF.